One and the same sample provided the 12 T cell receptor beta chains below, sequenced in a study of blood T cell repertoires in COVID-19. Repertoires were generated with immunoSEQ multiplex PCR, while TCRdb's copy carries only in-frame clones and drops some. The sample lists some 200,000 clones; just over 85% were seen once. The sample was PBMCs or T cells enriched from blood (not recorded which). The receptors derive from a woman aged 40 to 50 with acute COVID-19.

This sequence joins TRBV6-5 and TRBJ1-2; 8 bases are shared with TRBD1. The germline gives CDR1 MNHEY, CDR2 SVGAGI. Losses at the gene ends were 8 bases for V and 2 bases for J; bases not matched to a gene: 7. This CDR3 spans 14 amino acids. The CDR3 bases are TGTGCCAGCCATACAGGGGGACCAAACTATGGCTACACCTTC. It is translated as CASHTGGPNYGYTF.

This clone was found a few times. CDR3 amino acids: CASRGHNRGRSEKLFF. The DNA of the CDR3 is TGTGCCAGCAGGGGGCACAACAGGGGGCGGAGTGAAAAACTGTTTTTT. The rearrangement joins TRBV2 to TRBJ1-4, with TRBD1 identical over 9 bases. From germline, CDR1 is SNHLY and CDR2 FYNNEI. CDR3 length equals 16 residues. The trim removed 6 bases at V and 7 bases at J, leaving 12 bases unmatched.

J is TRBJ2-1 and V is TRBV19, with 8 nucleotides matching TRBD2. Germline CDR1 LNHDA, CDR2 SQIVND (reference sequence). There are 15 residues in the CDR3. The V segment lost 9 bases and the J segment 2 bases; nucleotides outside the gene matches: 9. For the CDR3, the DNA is TGTGCCAGCAACTTGGGCGGGGGGACCTACAATGAGCAGTTCTTC. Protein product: CASNLGGGTYNEQFF.

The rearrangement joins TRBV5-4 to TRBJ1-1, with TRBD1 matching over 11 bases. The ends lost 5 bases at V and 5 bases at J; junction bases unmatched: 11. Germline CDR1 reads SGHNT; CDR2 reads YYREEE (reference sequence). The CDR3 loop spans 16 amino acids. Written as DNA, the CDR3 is TGTGCCAGCAGTGTGCGGACAGGGGGCTTCGGGACTGAAGCTTTCTTT. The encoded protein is CASSVRTGGFGTEAFF.

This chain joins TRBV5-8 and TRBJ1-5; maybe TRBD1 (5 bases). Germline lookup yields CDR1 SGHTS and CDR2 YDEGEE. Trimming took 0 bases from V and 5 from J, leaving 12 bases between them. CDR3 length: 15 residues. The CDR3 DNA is TGTGCCAGCAGCTTGGACCAGGGCGCCCATCAGCCCCAGCATTTT. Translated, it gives CASSLDQGAHQPQHF. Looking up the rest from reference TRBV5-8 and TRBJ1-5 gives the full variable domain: EAGVTQSPTHLIKTRGQQATLRCSPISGHTSVYWYQQALGLGLQFLLWYDEGEERNRGNFPPRFSGRQFPNYSSELNVNALELEDSALYLCASSLDQGAHQPQHFGDGTRLSIL.

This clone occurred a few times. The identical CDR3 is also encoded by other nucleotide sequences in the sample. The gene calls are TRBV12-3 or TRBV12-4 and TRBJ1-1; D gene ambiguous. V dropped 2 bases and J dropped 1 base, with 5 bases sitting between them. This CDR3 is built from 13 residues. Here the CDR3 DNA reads TGTGCCAGCAGTTTAAACAGGAACACTGAAGCTTTCTTT. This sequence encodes CASSLNRNTEAFF.

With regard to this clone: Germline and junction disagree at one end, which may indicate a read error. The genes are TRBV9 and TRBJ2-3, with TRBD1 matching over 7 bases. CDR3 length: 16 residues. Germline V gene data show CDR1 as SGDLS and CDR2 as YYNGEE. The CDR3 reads CVSSPDLSTGEDTQYF. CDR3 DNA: TGTGTCAGCAGCCCCGATTTGAGTACAGGGGAGGATACGCAGTATTTT.

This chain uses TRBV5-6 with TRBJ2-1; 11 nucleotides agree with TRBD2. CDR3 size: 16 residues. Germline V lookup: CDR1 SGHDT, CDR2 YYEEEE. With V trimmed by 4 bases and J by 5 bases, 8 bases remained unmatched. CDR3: CASSKAPLAGDNEQFF. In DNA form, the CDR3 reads TGTGCCAGCAGCAAAGCGCCACTAGCGGGGGACAATGAGCAGTTCTTC.

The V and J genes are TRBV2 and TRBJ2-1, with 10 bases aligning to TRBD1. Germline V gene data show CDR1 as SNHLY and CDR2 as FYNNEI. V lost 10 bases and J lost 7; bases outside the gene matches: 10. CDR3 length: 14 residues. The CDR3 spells CATAGTGVTNEQFF. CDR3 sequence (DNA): TGTGCCACAGCGGGGACAGGGGTTACAAATGAGCAGTTCTTC.

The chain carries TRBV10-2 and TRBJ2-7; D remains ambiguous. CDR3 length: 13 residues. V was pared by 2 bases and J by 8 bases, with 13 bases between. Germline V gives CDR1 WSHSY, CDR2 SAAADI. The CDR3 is CASSEAAEYKQYV. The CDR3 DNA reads TGCGCCAGCAGTGAGGCGGCGGAGTATAAGCAGTACGTC.

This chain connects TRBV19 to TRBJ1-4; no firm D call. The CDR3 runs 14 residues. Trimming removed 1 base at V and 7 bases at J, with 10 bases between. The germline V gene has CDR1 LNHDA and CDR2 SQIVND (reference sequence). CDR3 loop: CASSIGVSPEKLFF. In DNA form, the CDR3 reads TGTGCCAGTAGTATAGGAGTTTCACCTGAAAAACTGTTTTTT.

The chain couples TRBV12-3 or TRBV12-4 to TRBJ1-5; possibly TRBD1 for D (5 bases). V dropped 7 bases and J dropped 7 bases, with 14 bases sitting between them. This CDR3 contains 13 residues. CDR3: CASTIWGEQPQHF. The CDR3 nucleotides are TGTGCCAGCACTATCTGGGGGGAACAGCCCCAGCATTTT.